The clone carrying this T cell receptor beta chain was recorded many times. The antigen is not known. CDR3 length equals 13 residues. V gave up 6 bases and J gave up 5 bases, with 16 bases separating them. CDR1 and CDR2 (germline): SQVTM, ANQGSEA. This entry is derived from a study of blood T cells in healthy people across ages. Study-wide findings and caveats: The recorded TCR beta diversity per million T cells decreased in a roughly linear manner with age. Estimates based on one million T cells were treated as lower bounds.

A second roughly 7 to 12 cycle PCR used barcoded and J-beta primers. Every cDNA was tagged by a template-switch adaptor with 12 random nucleotides. Any given sample supplied a minimum of 2.5 million CDR3-containing paired-end reads. TCRdb itself ran the 5' RACE reads through MiXCR, one entry per CDR3 protein. The table lists approximately 900,000 distinct CDR3 sequences, almost 30% of them singletons. The same data also went into a second study, on T cells of mothers and their children.

The TCR sequence derives from a woman aged 40 to 50 in good health. The specimen was blood. The chain is built from TRBV29-1 and TRBJ1-2; possible D gene TRBD1, 5 bases. This CDR3 reads CSVPGGDNYGYTF. The CDR3 DNA is TGCAGCGTCCCTGGGGGTGATAATTATGGCTACACCTTC.